Listed below are T cell receptor beta chains from one sample, sequenced in a study of glioma-infiltrating T cells after dendritic cell vaccination. Profiling relied on immunoSEQ multiplex PCR, and the TCRdb table lists in-frame clones only, not all of them. The data hold 80,000 to 95,000 clones, with 85% observed a single time. The sample in question was blood, obtained after dendritic cell vaccination. The receptor source for this set is a human donor with glioblastoma. The CDR3 runs from the conserved cysteine through the conserved F or W. A D gene is named only where the DNA matches it firmly. Size tells how often a clone was seen (once, few, many) or the class of an expanded clone, and some rows leave it out.

TGCGCCAGCAGTGAGTCGGGAGAGGGACAGGGCTATGGCTACACCTTC CASSESGEGQGYGYTF TRBJ1-2 TRBD1 NA TRBV10-2
TGTGCCAGCAGCTTCCATGCAGGAAACACGAACTATGGCTACACCTTC CASSFHAGNTNYGYTF TRBJ1-2 NA NA TRBV7-9
TGTGCCAGCCGAAACGACAGGGCGAACACTGAAGCTTTCTTT CASRNDRANTEAFF TRBJ1-1 TRBD1 NA TRBV5-4
TGTGCCAGCAGCTTAGGTCAGGGCCTCTACAATGAGCAGTTCTTC CASSLGQGLYNEQFF TRBJ2-1 NA once TRBV11-1
TGCGCCAGCAGGAGGGACAGGGGAGGCTACACCTTC CASRRDRGGYTF TRBJ1-2 TRBD1 few TRBV10-1
TGTGCCAGCAGTGAAGTTGTCCGACTAAATTCACCCCTCCACTTT CASSEVVRLNSPLHF TRBJ1-6 NA NA TRBV6-1
TGTGCCAGCAGCCAACTCACAGGACCCTATGGCTACACCTTC CASSQLTGPYGYTF TRBJ1-2 NA NA TRBV4-2
TGTGCCAGCAGTGAGACCCAGGGTAGCACAGATACGCAGTATTTT CASSETQGSTDTQYF TRBJ2-3 NA NA TRBV6-4
TGTGCCAGCAGTGAAGCGCTAGCGGGAGGGCCAGATACGCAGTATTTT CASSEALAGGPDTQYF TRBJ2-3 TRBD2 few TRBV6-1
TGTGCCAGCAGCTTATCGGGGGGAAACACCATATATTTT CASSLSGGNTIYF TRBJ1-3 NA NA TRBV7-3
TGTGCCAGCAGCAAAGGCTGGCGGGAGCGGGGGAGGTTCTACGAGCAGTACTTC CASSKGWRERGRFYEQYF TRBJ2-7 NA NA TRBV21-1
TGTGCCAGCGGAACCGACAGGGGGAACACTGAAGCTTTCTTT CASGTDRGNTEAFF TRBJ1-1 TRBD1 NA TRBV6-5
TGCGCCAGCAGCTTGTTGCCGAGCTCCTACGAGCAGTACTTC CASSLLPSSYEQYF TRBJ2-7 NA NA TRBV5-1
TGTGCCAGCAGTGACAGGGGTAACACCGGGGAGCTGTTTTTT CASSDRGNTGELFF TRBJ2-2 NA few TRBV6-1
TGTGCCAGCAGCTATTCGATAGCGGGGGACCCCACAGATACGCAGTATTTT CASSYSIAGDPTDTQYF TRBJ2-3 TRBD2 NA TRBV7-9
TGTGCCAGCAGCGGGCCGGGGGTTTATCAGCCCCAGCATTTT CASSGPGVYQPQHF TRBJ1-5 NA NA TRBV9
TGTGCCAGCAGTGAAGCACTCCCGGGACTAGCGGGGGCCTCCCAAGAGACCCAGTACTTC CASSEALPGLAGASQETQYF TRBJ2-5 TRBD2 NA TRBV6-1
TGTGCCAGCACCACTTTGAGTAGCGGGGGGGCCCGCGTTGATACGCAGTATTTT CASTTLSSGGARVDTQYF TRBJ2-3 TRBD2 NA TRBV13
TGTGCCAGCAGTGTCTCGAACACTGAAGCTTTCTTT CASSVSNTEAFF TRBJ1-1 NA NA TRBV2
TGCGCCAGCAGCTTGGGGGCACAAGAGACCCAGTACTTC CASSLGAQETQYF TRBJ2-5 NA NA TRBV5-1
TGTGCCAGTAAGGGGACAGGGGTCGGAAACACCATATATTTT CASKGTGVGNTIYF TRBJ1-3 TRBD1 few TRBV19
TGTGCCAGCAGCTTGGAAGCGTCTGGCAATCAGCCCCAGCATTTT CASSLEASGNQPQHF TRBJ1-5 NA NA TRBV7-9
TGTGCCAGCAGTGAAAGTACCGAGACAGGGTTTTATGGCTACACCTTC CASSESTETGFYGYTF TRBJ1-2 TRBD1 NA TRBV25-1
TGTGCCAGCAGTTTAGGGAAGACGGGACTAGCGATCACCGGGGAGCTGTTTTTT CASSLGKTGLAITGELFF TRBJ2-2 TRBD2 NA TRBV28
TGTGCCAGCAGCTTGTCGTCCTACGAGCAGTACTTC CASSLSSYEQYF TRBJ2-7 NA NA TRBV6-5
TGTGCCAGCAGCTTGGCCCCGGGGGTTGAAAAACTGTTTTTT CASSLAPGVEKLFF TRBJ1-4 NA few TRBV5-5
TGTGCCAGCTCCAATCCAGGGATTGGCTACACCTTC CASSNPGIGYTF TRBJ1-2 NA NA TRBV27
TGTGCCAGTAGTGGCCGGGACACAAATCAGCCCCAGCATTTT CASSGRDTNQPQHF TRBJ1-5 NA NA TRBV19
TGTGCCAGCAGTTTTCGACAGGTTGGTGGCTACACCTTC CASSFRQVGGYTF TRBJ1-2 NA NA TRBV28
TGTGCCAGCAGCTTTAGCGGGCTGAACACCGGGGAGCTGTTTTTT CASSFSGLNTGELFF TRBJ2-2 TRBD2 NA TRBV7-6
TGTGCCAGCAGCTCGGGACAGGGGTTCCACGAGCAGTACTTC CASSSGQGFHEQYF TRBJ2-7 TRBD1 NA TRBV7-2
TGTGCCAGTAGTATCCTGAGGACAGGACCGAACACTGAAGCTTTCTTT CASSILRTGPNTEAFF TRBJ1-1 TRBD1 once TRBV19
TGTGCCAGCAGTCAACAGACAGGGATCTATGGCTACACCTTC CASSQQTGIYGYTF TRBJ1-2 TRBD1 NA TRBV6-5
TGCGCCAGCAGCCAGGGACAGACTTACGAGCAGTACTTC CASSQGQTYEQYF TRBJ2-7 TRBD1 NA TRBV4-1
TGTGCCAGCGGGGAAAGGGGCGGGGCTTCGAACACCGGGGAGCTGTTTTTT CASGERGGASNTGELFF TRBJ2-2 NA NA TRBV11-2
TGTGCCAGCTCATACGACAGTCGCTCTGGAAACACCATATATTTT CASSYDSRSGNTIYF TRBJ1-3 NA NA TRBV18
TGTGCCTGGAGTCCCAGTAGTGGGGGCGCGCAGTATTTT CAWSPSSGGAQYF TRBJ2-3 NA NA TRBV30
TGCGCCAGCAGCCCCCAAAGCGGGTGGCCAACCCAGTACTTC CASSPQSGWPTQYF TRBJ2-5 NA NA TRBV5-1
TGTGCCAGCAGCTTAGGTCGGGGGGGCCCGTATGAGCAGTTCTTC CASSLGRGGPYEQFF TRBJ2-1 TRBD2 once TRBV7-2
TGTGCCAGCAGCTTCTACCGGGGGGACAGGGACACAGATACGCAGTATTTT CASSFYRGDRDTDTQYF TRBJ2-3 TRBD1 NA TRBV5-6
TGTGCCAGCAGCCCCGGGGCAGGGGACCTGTTTTTT CASSPGAGDLFF TRBJ2-2 NA NA TRBV9
TGTGCCAGCAGCTTTGTAGCGGGGAGCAATGAGCAGTTCTTC CASSFVAGSNEQFF TRBJ2-1 TRBD2 NA TRBV7-3
TGCGCCAGCAGTCGCGGGAGTGGGGACTACAATGAGCAGTTCTTC CASSRGSGDYNEQFF TRBJ2-1 TRBD2 NA TRBV4-1
TGTGCCAGCTCCGACAGGGTAGCTTATGGCTACACCTTC CASSDRVAYGYTF TRBJ1-2 TRBD1 NA TRBV6-1
TGCGCCAGCAGAGACACAGGGGGCGAGCAGCCCCAGCATTTT CASRDTGGEQPQHF TRBJ1-5 TRBD1 NA TRBV10-2